This T cell receptor beta chain was sequenced for a study of T cell changes during pregnancy in multiple sclerosis (dated by TCRdb to between 2018 and 2020). As for the study more broadly: Changes in the T cell repertoire over the course of pregnancy were examined in this study in women with multiple sclerosis.

Compared with germline, V lacks 5 bases and J lacks 3 bases; bases without a gene match: 5. From its cysteine to its phenylalanine, the CDR3 spans 15 amino acids. The kept DNA is CDR3 alone, 45 bases in frame from the first base. The germline V gene gives CDR1 as SGHNT and CDR2 as YENEEA. As regards this clone: Its antigen is unknown. No quality values exist for individual bases; no much larger clone is one base distant.

The library was produced with the immunoSEQ multiplex PCR assay. TCRdb stores this immuneACCESS table with in-frame sequences only. Part of the clones is absent; in the studies checked, under half of the shortfall reflects unresolved V genes, and no reason is known for the rest. Counted in this sample were 55,000 to 75,000 clones; 91% of them appeared once. 1% to 1.5% of the sample is in the top ten clones. Recombination connected TRBV11-3 to TRBJ2-7; TRBD1 lines up with 12 middle nucleotides. The sequence was collected from a female donor in good health, enrolled as a control in a pregnancy study. Sequencing used peripheral blood, obtained after pregnancy. The CDR3 here reads CASSAGTGGNYEQYF. The DNA sequence follows: TGTGCCAGCAGCGCCGGGACAGGGGGCAACTACGAGCAGTACTTC. This CDR3, with the reference TRBV11-3 and TRBJ2-7 proteins standing in past its ends, gives the full variable domain EAGVVQSPRYKIIEKKQPVAFWCNPISGHNTLYWYLQNLGQGPELLIRYENEEAVDDSQLPKDRFSAERLKGVDSTLKIQPAELGDSAVYLCASSAGTGGNYEQYFGPGTRLTVT.